This passage covers 21 T cell receptor beta chains from one sample sequenced in a study of vaccination and CD4 T cells after COVID-19. Scientists ran DNA taken from cultured CD4+ T cells through the Oncomine TCR Beta short-read assay for sequencing. A single record per CDR3 protein comes from TCRdb applying MiXCR to the PCR reads. Of under 20,000 distinct CDR3 sequences in the sample, approximately 30% are singletons; the top ten hold 14% to 15%. As to treatment: roughly ten-day PBMC culture with coronavirus spike peptide pools or control peptides (ViraFEST assay). What these receptors recognize is not known. Sequenced input: cultured CD4+ T cells from blood. The receptors come from a human donor with COVID-19.

This clonotype was recorded only once. V is TRBV11-2 and J is TRBJ1-1; D is unresolved. The CDR3 length is 15 residues. CDR1 and CDR2 from the germline V gene are SGHAT and FQNNGV. Deletions cut 1 base from V and 0 bases from J, with 9 bases between. The CDR3 is CASSLGTVMNTEAFF. The CDR3 DNA reads as TGTGCCAGCAGCTTAGGTACAGTCATGAACACTGAAGCTTTCTTT.

CDR3 protein: CSALISSGGYEQYF. The CDR3 DNA sequence: TGCAGTGCTTTGATCTCTAGCGGGGGCTACGAGCAGTACTTC. The V call is TRBV20-1, the J call TRBJ2-7; TRBD2 matches at 10 bases. J gave up 3 bases and V 5 bases, and 7 bases lay outside the gene matches. CDR3 size: 14 residues. Germline V gene lookup returns CDR1 DFQATT and CDR2 SNEGSKA (reference sequence).

The chain is built from TRBV12-5 and TRBJ1-1; the D is unclear. This CDR3 is built from 15 residues. Trimming cost V 5 bases and J 0 bases, with 13 bases left between them. From germline, CDR1 is LGHNT and CDR2 FRNRAP. For the CDR3, the DNA is TGTGCTAGTGGTCCACCAAGGACCATGAACACTGAAGCTTTCTTT. Amino acid sequence: CASGPPRTMNTEAFF. Combining the CDR3 with reference TRBV12-5 and TRBJ1-1 gives the whole variable domain DARVTQTPRHKVTEMGQEVTMRCQPILGHNTVFWYRQTMMQGLELLAYFRNRAPLDDSGMPKDRFSAEMPDATLATLKIQPSEPRDSAVYFCASGPPRTMNTEAFFGQGTRLTVV.

The J gene is TRBJ1-1, the V gene TRBV2, with 7 nucleotides matching TRBD1. CDR3 length: 15 residues. Germline CDR1 reads SNHLY; CDR2 reads FYNNEI. The V gene end was trimmed by 6 bases and the J gene end by 1 base; junction bases not matched to a gene: 8. For the CDR3, the DNA is TGTGCCAGCAGGACCTCCGGGACAGCGAACACTGAAGCTTTCTTT. It yields the protein CASRTSGTANTEAFF.

The chain links TRBV7-8 to TRBJ2-1, with D uncertain. CDR1 is SGHVS and CDR2 is FQNEAQ in the germline V gene. There are 16 residues in the CDR3. Trimming cost V 5 bases and J 9 bases, with 23 bases left between them. The CDR3 nucleotides read TGTGCCAGCAGCCCGCCGCCCCGGTTGGATCGTGGTGAGCAGTTCTTC. This encodes CASSPPPRLDRGEQFF.

The chain uses TRBV5-1 and TRBJ2-5; 8 bases are shared with TRBD1. The germline V gene encodes CDR1 SGHRS and CDR2 YFSETQ. The V gene end was trimmed by 6 bases and the J gene end by 3 bases; junction bases not matched to a gene: 7. The CDR3 sequence is 14 residues long. The CDR3 sequence: CASTRTTGEETQYF. CDR3 coding DNA: TGCGCCAGCACTAGAACGACAGGGGAAGAGACCCAGTACTTC.

The V call is TRBV28, the J call TRBJ1-3; D not certain. Trimming pared 2 bases from V and 0 bases from J, leaving 5 bases between. This CDR3 is 14 amino acids long. Germline assignment: CDR1 MDHEN and CDR2 SYDVKM. The CDR3 protein is CASSLGYSGNTIYF. Written as DNA, the CDR3 is TGTGCCAGCAGTTTAGGGTACTCTGGAAACACCATATATTTT.

This clonotype was recorded a few times. This chain uses TRBV5-1 with TRBJ1-6; TRBD1 agrees at 7 bases. V lost 0 bases, J lost 8 bases, and 2 bases stayed unmatched. The CDR3 has 14 amino acids. Germline V lookup: CDR1 SGHRS, CDR2 YFSETQ. CDR3 nucleotides: TGCGCCAGCAGCTTGGCCGGGACAGATTCACCCCTCCACTTT. Encoded protein: CASSLAGTDSPLHF. Combining the CDR3 with reference TRBV5-1 and TRBJ1-6 gives the whole variable domain KAGVTQTPRYLIKTRGQQVTLSCSPISGHRSVSWYQQTPGQGLQFLFEYFSETQRNKGNFPGRFSGRQFSNSRSEMNVSTLELGDSALYLCASSLAGTDSPLHFGNGTRLTVT.

By sample fraction, this clonotype is large. The V gene is TRBV7-2, the J gene TRBJ1-3; unclear D gene. Germline CDR1 SGHTA, CDR2 FQGNSA. Trimming removed 2 bases at V and 1 base at J, with 12 bases between. The CDR3 has 16 residues. The CDR3 region is CASSLFSWGSGNTIYF. The CDR3 DNA reads TGTGCCAGCAGCTTATTCTCTTGGGGATCTGGAAACACCATATATTTT.

The genes are TRBV6-2 or TRBV6-3 and TRBJ1-1; no reliable D call. The CDR3 totals 13 residues. Germline V gene sequence: CDR1 MNHEY, CDR2 SVGEGT. V gave up 0 bases and J gave up 4 bases, with 6 bases separating them. The CDR3 region is CASSYSQSTEAFF. The CDR3 nucleotides read TGTGCCAGCAGTTACTCCCAAAGCACTGAAGCTTTCTTT.

The V call is TRBV19, the J call TRBJ1-4, with unresolved D. The V and J ends lost 7 bases and 5 bases respectively, with 2 bases between them. Germline CDR1 and CDR2: LNHDA and SQIVND (reference sequence). The CDR3 length is 10 residues. The DNA of the CDR3 is TGTGCCAGTAAAAATGAAAAACTGTTTTTT. This encodes CASKNEKLFF.

This clonotype was counted only a few times. The genes are TRBV5-5 and TRBJ2-2; a possible D gene is TRBD1 (6 bases). This CDR3 has 14 residues. Germline V gene lookup returns CDR1 SGHKS and CDR2 YYEKEE (reference sequence). V lost 3 bases to trimming and J lost 5 bases, with 11 bases between them. CDR3 protein: CASSSGHPTGELFF. CDR3 sequence (DNA): TGTGCCAGCAGCTCGGGACACCCAACCGGGGAGCTGTTTTTT.

This CDR3 reads CASSIVSSFNQPQHF. For the CDR3, the DNA is TGTGCCAGTAGTATAGTCTCCAGTTTCAATCAGCCCCAGCATTTT. The chain employs TRBV19 and TRBJ1-5; D uncertain. V was pared by 1 base and J by 3 bases, with 10 bases between. Per the germline V gene, CDR1 is LNHDA and CDR2 is SQIVND (reference sequence). The CDR3 is made up of 15 amino acids.

This clonotype was observed a few times. The genes are TRBV20-1 and TRBJ1-2, with D uncertain. The V end lost 0 bases, the J end lost 2 bases, and 10 bases lay between the germline ends. The germline V gene encodes CDR1 DFQATT and CDR2 SNEGSKA (reference sequence). CDR3 length: 14 residues. The CDR3 loop is CSARETYSNYGYTF. The CDR3 DNA reads as TGCAGTGCTAGAGAGACATATTCGAACTATGGCTACACCTTC.

This chain uses TRBV6-1 with TRBJ1-6, with 7 bases matching TRBD1. This CDR3 is 14 amino acids long. Trimming cost V 6 bases and J 7 bases; bases outside gene matches: 6. The V gene's germline CDR1 is MNHNS and CDR2 SASEGT. CDR3 sequence reads: CASSTTGDNSPLHF. The CDR3 DNA sequence: TGTGCCAGCAGCACTACAGGGGACAATTCACCCCTCCACTTT.

This clonotype was detected only a few times. The CDR3 region is CASSDRVDQPQHF. The DNA of the CDR3 is TGCGCCAGCAGCGACAGGGTTGATCAGCCCCAGCATTTT. The chain uses TRBV10-2 and TRBJ1-5, with TRBD1 identical over 7 bases. The CDR3 is 13 residues long. V shed 6 bases, J shed 5 bases, and the junction held 4 bases outside the gene matches. CDR1 is WSHSY and CDR2 is SAAADI in the germline V gene.

By sample share, this clonotype is medium-sized (0.01 to 0.1%). The V gene is TRBV6-1, the J gene TRBJ1-5; 9 bases map to TRBD1. V trimming: 3 bases; J trimming: 1 base; junction bases outside the gene matches: 10. Germline CDR1 MNHNS, CDR2 SASEGT. This CDR3 has 18 amino acids. In nucleotides, the CDR3 is TGTGCCAGCAGTGATCATTTCGGGACAGGGTCGAGCAATCAGCCCCAGCATTTT. Residues: CASSDHFGTGSSNQPQHF.

This clonotype was counted only a few times. The CDR3 protein is CSSLGLAGSYNEQFF. CDR3 bases: TGCAGTTCCCTTGGACTAGCGGGGTCCTACAATGAGCAGTTCTTC. The chain carries TRBV20-1 and TRBJ2-1, with 12 bases matching TRBD2. V was clipped by 8 bases and J by 1 base; unmatched bases: 6. CDR1 DFQATT and CDR2 SNEGSKA come from the germline V gene (reference sequence). The length of the CDR3 is 15 residues.

The chain links TRBV6-1 to TRBJ1-1, with D possibly TRBD1 on 5 matching bases. Trimming removed 2 bases from V and 4 bases from J, with 14 bases in between. Germline assignment: CDR1 MNHNS and CDR2 SASEGT. This CDR3 comprises 15 residues. Here the CDR3 reads CASSERSLGGTEAFF. The CDR3 coding sequence is TGTGCCAGCAGTGAACGGAGCTTGGGGGGCACTGAAGCTTTCTTT.

On this clonotype: At one of its ends the junction is not consistent with the germline gene, which may arise from a read error. V and J are TRBV19 and TRBJ1-5; D gene ambiguous. Germline V gene data show CDR1 as LNHDA and CDR2 as SQIVND (reference sequence). The CDR3 is 13 amino acids. This CDR3 reads CASSGDRNQPRHF. The CDR3 DNA sequence: TGTGCCAGTTCCGGGGATCGTAATCAGCCCCGGCATTTT.

This chain connects TRBV27 to TRBJ1-1; D possibly corresponds to TRBD1 (6 bases). Trimming took off 3 bases at V and 7 bases at J, with 18 bases between the two ends. Germline V gene lookup returns CDR1 MNHEY and CDR2 SMNVEV (reference sequence). CDR3 size: 15 residues. The CDR3 DNA reads TGTGCCAGCAGTTTTGTCGGCTCTGGGGGCATTGAAGCTTTCTTT. Protein: CASSFVGSGGIEAFF.